This T cell receptor beta chain is drawn from a study of blood T cells in healthy people across ages. The second PCR ran roughly 6 to 11 cycles with a sample-barcoded 5' primer and J-beta primers. TCRdb analysed the 5' RACE reads with MiXCR anew, one entry per CDR3 protein. Of about 900,000 distinct CDR3 sequences in the sample, around 62% were seen once. The germline gives CDR1 LNHNV, CDR2 YYDKDF (reference sequence). This CDR3 region has 14 residues. The V and J ends lost 5 bases and 7 bases respectively, with 17 bases between them. The authors drew around 11 milliliters of peripheral blood from each donor. PBMCs were isolated at a quantity of at least 6.5 million per sample. No fewer than 5.5 micrograms of total RNA were isolated from every sample.

This sequence originates from a man aged 25-40 years in good health. This sequence joins TRBV15 and TRBJ1-2; D remains ambiguous. Sequencing was performed on blood. The CDR3 bases are TGTGCCACCAGCCCGGAACTGAGACCTTCTGGCTACACCTTC. Residues: CATSPELRPSGYTF.